This section outlines one T cell receptor beta chain sequence together with its context. Its antigen is not known. This sample stems from a study of vaccination and CD4 T cells after COVID-19. Study-level information: Recovered patients in the cohort numbered six men and four women, two of them Hispanic. Samples were taken after vaccination, a median of roughly 72 days after dose two, with a range of 14 to 241. Controls had a CEFX pool, an HIV-1 Nef pool, or no peptide added. The study's findings and limits: When vaccine-specific clones from convalescent patients were examined, 304 of 307 were spike mono-reactive.

Treatment noted: roughly ten-day PBMC culture with coronavirus spike peptide pools or control peptides (ViraFEST assay). CDR1 KGHSH and CDR2 LQKENI come from the germline V gene. V gave up 3 bases and J gave up 0 bases, with 14 bases separating them. The CDR3 has 16 residues. The Oncomine TCR Beta short-read assay was applied to DNA of cultured CD4+ T cells. TCRdb itself ran the PCR reads through MiXCR, one entry per CDR3 protein. This sample has some 19,000 distinct CDR3 sequences, with around 50% found just once. The sample was CD4+ T cells from blood, cultured in vitro. V and J are TRBV18 and TRBJ1-1; TRBD1 might be the D (6 bases). The sequence was obtained from a human donor who had recovered from COVID-19. In nucleotides, the CDR3 is TGTGCCAGCTCACCGCAGCCGGGACATATGAACACTGAAGCTTTCTTT. This encodes CASSPQPGHMNTEAFF.